This T cell receptor (beta chain) was profiled in a study of human T cells and chemical hapten exposure. About the research overall: Mostly female, the patients presented with alopecia areata, totalis or universalis.

Regarding time point: patch test 1, 2 weeks after DPC sensitization. Treatment denoted: therapeutic diphenylcyclopropenone sensitization with weekly scalp DPC. Phlebotomy was performed prior to application of every patch test. The library gave individual cDNA molecules unique molecular identifiers. TCRdb redid the calling of the RACE reads with MiXCR, one entry per CDR3 protein. Of 11,000 to 15,000 distinct CDR3 sequences listed, roughly 15% are singletons. General study points: Relative to control repertoires, expanded TCRs gave rise to significantly more large CDR3 similarity clusters.

This clonotype is classed as medium-sized (0.01 to 0.1%). Its antigen is unknown. Trimming at V came to 3 bases and at J to 10 bases, leaving 6 bases not matched to a gene. The CDR3 totals 15 residues. Germline V gene sequence: CDR1 KGHSH, CDR2 LQKENI. The TCR comes from a woman aged 25 to 45 with alopecia areata. Some clones in this sample may be carry-over from other donors' samples. This specimen consisted of whole blood, obtained in connection with sensitization to the hapten diphenylcyclopropenone (DPC). The chain couples TRBV18 to TRBJ1-6, with 10 bases lining up with TRBD1. The CDR3 DNA reads as TGTGCCAGCTCACCGGACAGGGGGAAGGAATCACCCCTCCACTTT. Translation: CASSPDRGKESPLHF.